This TCR beta chain stems from a study of blood T cells in healthy people across ages. General observations from the study: Age brought a roughly linear fall in TCR beta diversity measured per million T cells. In long-lived donors, naive CD4+ cell counts and diversity exceeded those of aged donors.

This clonotype has a handful of counts. Its target is unknown. The authors ran a second PCR of roughly 6 to 12 cycles using a sample-barcoded 5' primer and a J-beta primer mix. TCRdb reprocessed the 5' RACE reads with MiXCR, giving one entry per CDR3 protein. This sample has 1.5 million to 2 million distinct CDR3 sequences, with about 35% found just once. Isolation per sample recovered at least 7 million PBMCs. There are 13 residues in the CDR3. Germline V gives CDR1 SGHTA, CDR2 FQGTGA. V trimming: 5 bases; J trimming: 4 bases; junction bases outside the gene matches: 4. The rearrangement links TRBV7-3 to TRBJ1-1; TRBD1 matches 7 bases. Material: blood. This clonotype was obtained from a woman aged 25-40 years in good health. CDR3 region: CASSQHRGTEAFF. The CDR3, as DNA: TGTGCCAGCAGCCAGCACAGGGGCACTGAAGCTTTCTTT.